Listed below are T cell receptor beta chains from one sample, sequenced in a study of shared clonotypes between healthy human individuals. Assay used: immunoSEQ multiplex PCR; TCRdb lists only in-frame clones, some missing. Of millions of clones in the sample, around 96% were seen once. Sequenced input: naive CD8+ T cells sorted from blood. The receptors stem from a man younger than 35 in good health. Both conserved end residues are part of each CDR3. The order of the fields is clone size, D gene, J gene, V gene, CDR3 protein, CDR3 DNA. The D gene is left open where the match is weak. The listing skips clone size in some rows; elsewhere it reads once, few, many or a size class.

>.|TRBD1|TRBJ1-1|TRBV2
CASCDLNRGLNTEAFF
TGTGCCAGCTGTGATCTTAACAGGGGTCTGAACACTGAAGCTTTCTTT
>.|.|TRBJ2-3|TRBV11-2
CASSLETARTDTQYF
TGTGCCAGCAGCTTAGAGACGGCCCGCACAGATACGCAGTATTTT
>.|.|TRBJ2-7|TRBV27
CASSPSDGLINYEQYF
TGTGCCAGCAGTCCCTCGGACGGCCTAATTAACTACGAGCAGTACTTC
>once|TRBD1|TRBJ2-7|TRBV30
CAWLKPGQGLYEQYF
TGTGCCTGGCTTAAACCGGGACAGGGTCTCTACGAGCAGTACTTC
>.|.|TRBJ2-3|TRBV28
CASSNTGTDTQYF
TGTGCCAGCAGTAATACAGGCACAGATACGCAGTATTTT
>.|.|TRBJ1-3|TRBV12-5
CASGLRRDGNTIYF
TGTGCTAGTGGTTTACGCCGTGATGGAAACACCATATATTTT
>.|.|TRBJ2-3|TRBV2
CARGDLNTDTQYF
TGTGCCAGAGGGGACTTAAACACAGATACGCAGTATTTT
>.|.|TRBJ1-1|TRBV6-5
CASSYDTNMNTEAFF
TGTGCCAGCAGTTACGACACCAACATGAACACTGAAGCTTTCTTT
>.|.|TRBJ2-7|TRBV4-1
CASSQETGKIYEQYF
TGCGCCAGCAGCCAAGAAACAGGAAAAATTTACGAGCAGTACTTC
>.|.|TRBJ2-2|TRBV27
CASSFYPNTGELFF
TGTGCCAGCAGTTTTTACCCGAACACCGGGGAGCTGTTTTTT
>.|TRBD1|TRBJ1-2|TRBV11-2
CASSRAAQGEDDGYTF
TGTGCCAGCAGCCGCGCAGCCCAGGGGGAAGACGATGGCTACACCTTC
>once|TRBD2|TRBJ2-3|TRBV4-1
CASSQDSLAGLYGTDTQYF
TGCGCCAGCAGCCAAGATTCGCTAGCGGGATTATATGGCACAGATACGCAGTATTTT
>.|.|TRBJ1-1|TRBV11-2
CASSLRTPGGYTEAFF
TGTGCCAGCAGCCTAAGGACACCGGGGGGTTACACTGAAGCTTTCTTT
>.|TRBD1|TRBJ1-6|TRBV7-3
CASSGTGGSPLHF
TGTGCCAGCAGCGGGACAGGGGGCTCACCCCTCCACTTT
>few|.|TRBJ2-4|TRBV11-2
CASSLEGLAKNIQYF
TGTGCCAGCAGCTTAGAGGGACTAGCCAAAAACATTCAGTACTTC
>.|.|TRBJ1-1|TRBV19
CASSPPPFEAFF
TGTGCCAGTAGTCCCCCGCCGTTCGAAGCTTTCTTT
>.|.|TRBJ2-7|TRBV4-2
CASSASPAVYEQYF
TGTGCCAGCAGCGCTTCGCCGGCGGTTTACGAGCAGTACTTC
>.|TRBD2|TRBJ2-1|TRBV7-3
CASSSYGGLAGNNEQFF
TGTGCCAGCAGCTCTTATGGTGGGCTAGCGGGCAACAATGAGCAGTTCTTC
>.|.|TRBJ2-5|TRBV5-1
CASSLGEGQETQYF
TGCGCCAGCAGCTTGGGTGAGGGACAAGAGACCCAGTACTTC
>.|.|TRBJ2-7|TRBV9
CASSVAGSGFYEQYF
TGTGCCAGCAGCGTCGCAGGGTCTGGATTCTACGAGCAGTACTTC
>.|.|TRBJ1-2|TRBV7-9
CASSLGESVGYTF
TGTGCCAGCAGCTTAGGGGAGTCAGTGGGGTACACCTTC
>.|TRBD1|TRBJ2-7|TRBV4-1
CASSQAFAGTGADEQYF
TGCGCCAGCAGCCAAGCTTTCGCCGGGACAGGGGCGGATGAGCAGTACTTC
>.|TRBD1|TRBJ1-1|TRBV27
CASSQGTGAGYTEAFF
TGTGCCAGCAGTCAAGGGACAGGGGCCGGTTACACTGAAGCTTTCTTT
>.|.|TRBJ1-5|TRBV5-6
CASSFWGLNQPQHF
TGTGCCAGCAGCTTTTGGGGGCTAAATCAGCCCCAGCATTTT
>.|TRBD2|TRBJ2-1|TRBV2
CASSNVIAGARGLQQFF
TGTGCCAGCAGTAACGTCATAGCGGGGGCGCGAGGATTACAGCAGTTCTTC
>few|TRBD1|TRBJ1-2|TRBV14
CASSQGTGVLSKGYTF
TGTGCCAGCAGCCAAGGGACAGGGGTCCTGTCTAAGGGCTACACCTTC
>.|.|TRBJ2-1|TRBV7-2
CASSLYPINEQFF
TGTGCCAGCAGCTTATATCCCATCAATGAGCAGTTCTTC
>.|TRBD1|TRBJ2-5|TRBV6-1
CASRDRFVETQYF
TGTGCCAGCCGGGACAGGTTCGTCGAGACCCAGTACTTC
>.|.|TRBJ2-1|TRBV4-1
CASSQKGGYEQFF
TGCGCCAGCAGCCAGAAGGGGGGCTATGAGCAGTTCTTC
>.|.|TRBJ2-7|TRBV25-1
CASSDPTGPYEQYF
TGTGCCAGCAGTGACCCTACAGGGCCCTACGAGCAGTACTTC
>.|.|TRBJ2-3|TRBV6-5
CASSYTLVADTQYF
TGTGCCAGCAGTTACACGTTAGTGGCAGATACGCAGTATTTT
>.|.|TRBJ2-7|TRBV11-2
CASSLDRAWGGRNEQYF
TGTGCCAGCAGCTTAGATAGGGCCTGGGGGGGGCGAAACGAGCAGTACTTC
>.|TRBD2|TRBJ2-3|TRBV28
CASLAGGLGTDTQYF
TGTGCCAGCCTGGCGGGGGGACTAGGCACAGATACGCAGTATTTT
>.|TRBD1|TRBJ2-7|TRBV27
CASSYRGFYEQYF
TGTGCCAGCAGTTACAGGGGCTTCTACGAGCAGTACTTC
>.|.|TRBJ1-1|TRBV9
CASSSGGNTEAFF
TGTGCCAGCTCGTCCGGGGGGAACACTGAAGCTTTCTTT
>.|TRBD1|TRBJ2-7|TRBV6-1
CASSGAGQGIYEQYF
TGTGCCAGCAGTGGGGCGGGACAGGGTATCTACGAGCAGTACTTC
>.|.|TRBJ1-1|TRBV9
CASGDGTEAFF
TGTGCCAGCGGGGACGGCACTGAAGCTTTCTTT
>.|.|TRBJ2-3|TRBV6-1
CASSEARGHYSTDTQYF
TGTGCCAGCAGTGAAGCCCGAGGACACTATAGCACAGATACGCAGTATTTT
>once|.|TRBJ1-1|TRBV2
CASTKPGLTEAFF
TGTGCCAGCACCAAACCGGGTCTCACTGAAGCTTTCTTT
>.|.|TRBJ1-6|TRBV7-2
CASSLAPQLNSPLHF
TGTGCCAGCAGCTTAGCACCACAGCTTAATTCACCCCTCCACTTT
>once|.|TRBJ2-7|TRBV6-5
CASSYDGNYEQYF
TGTGCCAGCAGTTACGACGGGAACTACGAGCAGTACTTC
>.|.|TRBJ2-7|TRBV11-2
CASSLPTGPDSYEQYF
TGTGCCAGCAGCTTACCTACAGGACCCGACTCCTACGAGCAGTACTTC
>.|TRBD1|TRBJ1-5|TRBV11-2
CASSYRGNQPQHF
TGTGCCAGCAGCTACAGGGGAAATCAGCCCCAGCATTTT
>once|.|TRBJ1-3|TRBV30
CAWSGPPRSSGNTIYF
TGTGCCTGGAGTGGCCCCCCACGCAGCTCTGGAAACACCATATATTTT
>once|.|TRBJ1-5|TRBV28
CASSGRPRDQPQHF
TGTGCCAGCAGCGGACGGCCCAGAGATCAGCCCCAGCATTTT
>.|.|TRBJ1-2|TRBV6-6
CASSDSGYTF
TGTGCCAGCAGCGACAGCGGCTACACCTTC
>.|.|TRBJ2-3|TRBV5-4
CASSLFVPDTQYF
TGTGCCAGCAGCCTCTTCGTACCAGATACGCAGTATTTT
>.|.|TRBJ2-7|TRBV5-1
CASSLGVSGDEQYF
TGCGCCAGCAGCTTGGGGGTTTCGGGCGACGAGCAGTACTTC